The entry that follows covers one T cell receptor beta chain sequence. This sample is part of a study of cytomegalovirus exposure and HLA in healthy donors. The germline CDR1 and CDR2 sequences are MGHRA and YSYEKL. This CDR3 has 14 residues. With 60 Vbeta and 13 Jbeta primers, the PCR was carried out. The method was immunoSEQ multiplex PCR; TCRdb's version includes in-frame clones alone and lacks a portion of them. The repertoire holds nearly 200,000 clones, with under 90% as singletons. The sequence came from a boy aged 2 to 10 in good health and CMV-seronegative. The chain joins TRBV4-1 to TRBJ1-3; no definite D call. TRBJ2-2 matches the DNA end more closely, so the J call is doubtful. Sequenced material: PBMCs. DNA for the CDR3: TGCGCCAGCAGCCAAGTTATCACATCCGGGGAGCTGTTTTTT. Translated, it gives CASSQVITSGELFF.